Described below is a single TCR beta chain sequence and its context. Measured with immunoSEQ multiplex PCR; TCRdb has only the in-frame clones, and not every one. The data show some 200,000 clones, 60% to 85% seen once. The record originates from a study of blood T cell repertoires in COVID-19. The CDR3 sequence is 16 residues long. Germline CDR1 MGHRA, CDR2 YSYEKL. The V end lost 0 bases, the J end lost 3 bases, and 11 bases lay between the germline ends. Sample: peripheral blood. The receptor comes from a woman in her 70s with acute or convalescent COVID-19. The chain carries TRBV4-1 and TRBJ1-4; D ambiguous. CDR3: CASSQEARFANEKLFF. In DNA, the CDR3 is TGCGCCAGCAGCCAAGAAGCACGGTTCGCTAATGAAAAACTGTTTTTT.